These 12 T cell receptor beta chains came from one sample sequenced in a study of beta chain features in type 1 diabetes. These receptors have no known antigen. Expressed TCRB transcripts were sequenced after all isolated RNA was converted to cDNA. Assay: immunoSEQ multiplex PCR; the TCRdb copy retains only in-frame clones and omits some. The sample shows about 640,000 clones, 12% of them seen only once. Broader study findings: The study found moderately but significantly shorter TCRB CDR3s in all four CD4+ subsets of Type 1 diabetes patients.

The sequencing sample was made of naive CD4+ T cells from blood. These receptor sequences come from a man aged 25-40 years with type 1 diabetes.

This clone was observed a few times. Mismatch with germline at one junction end may stem from a read error. V usage is TRBV20-1 and J usage is TRBJ2-7; D is uncertain. This CDR3 spans 11 amino acids. Germline V gene data show CDR1 as DFQATT and CDR2 as SNEGSKA (reference sequence). CDR3 amino acids: CSARVTGEQYF. The DNA of the CDR3 is TGCAGTGCGAGAGTGACGGGCGAGCAGTACTTC.

The sample holds a few counts of this clone. The identical CDR3 is also encoded by other nucleotide sequences in the sample. The gene calls are TRBV7-3 and TRBJ2-1; the D is unclear. The CDR3 runs to 13 residues. Germline CDR1 SGHTA, CDR2 FQGTGA. V lost 2 bases to trimming and J lost 5 bases, with 7 bases between them. For the CDR3, the DNA is TGTGCCAGCAGCTTAGACACTGACAATGAGCAGTTCTTC. As protein: CASSLDTDNEQFF.

This clone was observed a few times. The chain has TRBV2 and TRBJ2-3; possibly TRBD1 for D (6 bases). The CDR3 extends over 15 amino acids. The V gene lost 5 bases and the J gene lost 1 base, with 13 bases spanning the gap. CDR1 is SNHLY, CDR2 FYNNEI, per germline. The CDR3 bases are TGTGCCAGCAGTCCCCGGCGGACAGGCACAGATACGCAGTATTTT. Protein sequence: CASSPRRTGTDTQYF.

This clone was seen only a few times. This chain uses TRBV7-2 with TRBJ2-7; no clear D. V gave up 1 base and J gave up 5 bases, with 18 bases separating them. The CDR3 loop spans 16 amino acids. The germline CDR1 and CDR2 sequences are SGHTA and FQGNSA. The CDR3 DNA reads TGTGCCAGCAGCTTAGGCCCCCCTACAAGGCACGACGAGCAGTACTTC. Translated: CASSLGPPTRHDEQYF.

This clone was recorded a few times. V gene TRBV5-6 combines with J gene TRBJ1-3; 7 nucleotides agree with TRBD1. The CDR3 has 16 residues. The germline V gene has CDR1 SGHDT and CDR2 YYEEEE. After removal of 2 bases from V and 0 bases from J, the junction contained 5 bases not matched to a gene. DNA for the CDR3: TGTGCCAGCAGCTTCTTGGGACAGTTCTCTGGAAACACCATATATTTT. Its translation is CASSFLGQFSGNTIYF. Drawing the rest from reference TRBV5-6 and TRBJ1-3, the complete variable domain is DAGVTQSPTHLIKTRGQQVTLRCSPKSGHDTVSWYQQALGQGPQFIFQYYEEEERQRGNFPDRFSGHQFPNYSSELNVNALLLGDSALYLCASSFLGQFSGNTIYFGEGSWLTVV.

There are many counts of this clone. The V gene is TRBV10-3, the J gene TRBJ2-3; D unresolved. This CDR3 has 14 amino acids. The germline V gene encodes CDR1 ENHRY and CDR2 SYGVKD. V was shortened by 9 bases and J by 1 base, with 14 bases between the two germline ends. CDR3: CAIADWMRTDTQYF. The CDR3 region has the DNA TGTGCCATAGCAGACTGGATGCGCACAGATACGCAGTATTTT.

The CDR3, as DNA: TGTGCCAGCAGCTTAAGAACAGTCTCTGGAAACACCATATATTTT. Protein: CASSLRTVSGNTIYF. The chain has TRBV5-4 and TRBJ1-3; D is undetermined. Germline CDR1 SGHNT, CDR2 YYREEE (reference sequence). The CDR3 length is 15 residues. V was shortened by 2 bases and J by 0 bases, with 9 bases between the two germline ends.

The CDR3 loop reads CASSIDRVTGYGYTF. As DNA, the CDR3 is TGTGCCAGTAGTATAGATCGAGTGACAGGCTATGGCTACACCTTC. The chain couples TRBV19 to TRBJ1-2; D may be TRBD1 (6 bases). The CDR3 has 15 amino acids. The V end lost 0 bases, the J end lost 4 bases, and 12 bases lay between the germline ends. Germline V gene lookup returns CDR1 LNHDA and CDR2 SQIVND (reference sequence). Drawing the rest from reference TRBV19 and TRBJ1-2, the complete variable domain is DGGITQSPKYLFRKEGQNVTLSCEQNLNHDAMYWYRQDPGQGLRLIYYSQIVNDFQKGDIAEGYSVSREKKESFPLTVTSAQKNPTAFYLCASSIDRVTGYGYTFGSGTRLTVV.

This clone showed up just a few times. The CDR3 region has the DNA TGCGCCAGCAGCTTGAGAGGGATGTACCAAGAGACCCAGTACTTC. Amino acid sequence: CASSLRGMYQETQYF. This sequence joins TRBV5-1 and TRBJ2-5; TRBD2 might be the D (5 bases). This CDR3 is built from 15 residues. V was shortened by 1 base and J by 0 bases, with 10 bases between the two germline ends. The germline CDR1 and CDR2 sequences are SGHRS and YFSETQ.

V and J are TRBV19 and TRBJ1-6; D unclear. There are 14 residues in the CDR3. Trimming removed 5 bases from V and 6 bases from J, with 11 bases in between. Germline values: CDR1 LNHDA, CDR2 SQIVND (reference sequence). The CDR3 spells CASSGFGVNSPLHF. In nucleotides, the CDR3 is TGTGCCAGTAGTGGTTTTGGGGTTAATTCACCCCTCCACTTT.

V and J are TRBV10-3 and TRBJ1-5, with TRBD1 matching 8 bases. The CDR3 sequence is 15 residues long. Germline CDR1 is ENHRY and CDR2 is SYGVKD. The trim removed 6 bases at V and 6 bases at J, leaving 10 bases unmatched. CDR3 sequence: CAIREPGQGFQPQHF. The CDR3 bases are TGTGCCATCAGAGAACCCGGACAGGGTTTTCAGCCCCAGCATTTT.

The chain links TRBV7-9 to TRBJ2-5; D is possibly TRBD2 (5 bases). Germline CDR1 reads SEHNR; CDR2 reads FQNEAQ (reference sequence). This CDR3 region has 15 residues. V lost 5 bases to trimming and J lost 1 base, with 14 bases between them. CDR3 loop: CASSPTRRIQETQYF. The CDR3 DNA is TGTGCCAGCAGCCCAACTAGGAGAATCCAAGAGACCCAGTACTTC.